This TCR beta chain is drawn from a study of tumor-infiltrating lymphocytes in primary liver carcinoma. The researchers produced TCR beta cDNA from roughly 500 ng total RNA with a constant-region primer. Slightly modified ARM-PCR served as the procedure for the TCR beta libraries. These libraries came from three rounds of nested multiplex PCR. The study ran its first two PCR rounds for roughly 10 cycles each, using TRBV1-TRBV30 forward primers and a C-beta reverse primer. MiXCR, applied by TCRdb to the multiplex PCR reads, yields one record per CDR3 protein. The sample consists of fewer than 350,000 distinct CDR3 sequences, more than 55% of them appearing once. The CDR3 has 16 amino acids. The germline V gene encodes CDR1 MDHEN and CDR2 SYDVKM. V dropped 6 bases and J dropped 4; count of bases not matched to a gene: 10. This clonotype occurred a few times. Germline DNA was also extracted, while the blood RNA originated from unsorted whole blood.

The chain couples TRBV28 to TRBJ2-5, with TRBD2 identical over 11 bases. Sequenced material: peripheral blood. The origin of this receptor is a man aged 40-55 years with primary liver carcinoma and hepatitis B virus infection. CDR3 protein: CASRSSLAGAAETQYF. CDR3 nucleotides: TGTGCCAGCAGGTCTTCACTAGCGGGAGCGGCAGAGACCCAGTACTTC.